This TCR beta chain stems from a study of T cell responses to AZD1222 COVID-19 vaccine. Study results and caveats: Only a handful of people who got AZD1222 tested seropositive at baseline.

CDR3 size: 15 residues. Germline V gene sequence: CDR1 SGHRS, CDR2 YFSETQ. V dropped 4 bases and J dropped 8; count of bases not matched to a gene: 11. Repertoires were generated with immunoSEQ multiplex PCR, while TCRdb's copy carries only in-frame clones and drops some. The table lists 68,000 or so clones, 88% of them singletons. With respect to this clone: The antigen is unknown.

Here the sequenced sample was peripheral blood, taken on day 0 of AZD1222 vaccination. V is TRBV5-1 and J is TRBJ2-1; the match to TRBD2 covers 8 bases. This receptor was obtained from an adult in good health. CDR3 sequence reads: CASSAEGTRMDEQFF. DNA for the CDR3: TGCGCCAGCAGCGCGGAGGGGACTAGGATGGATGAGCAGTTCTTC. Full variable domain (missing parts from reference TRBV5-1 and TRBJ2-1): KAGVTQTPRYLIKTRGQQVTLSCSPISGHRSVSWYQQTPGQGLQFLFEYFSETQRNKGNFPGRFSGRQFSNSRSEMNVSTLELGDSALYLCASSAEGTRMDEQFFGPGTRLTVL.